One sample yielded the 21 T cell receptor beta chains listed below, sequenced in a study. TCRdb called the RT-PCR reads again in MiXCR, with one record for every CDR3 protein. The table lists about 680,000 distinct CDR3 sequences, approximately 14% of them singletons, with 3.6% in the top ten. The material sequenced was memory CD4+ T cells from blood. These receptors came from a female donor in good health, serving as a healthy control.

J is TRBJ2-3 and V is TRBV11-2; D gene unclear. The CDR3 totals 13 residues. V was cut by 8 bases and J by 7 bases, with 16 bases left in between. Germline loops: CDR1 SGHAT, CDR2 FQNNGV. CDR3 nucleotide sequence: TGTGCCAGCGCTACCCACCCCAGGAATACGCAGTATTTT. It codes for CASATHPRNTQYF.

This clonotype has at least ten counts. The chain has TRBV6-2 or TRBV6-3 and TRBJ1-5; 12 nucleotides agree with TRBD1. This CDR3 comprises 16 residues. Germline CDR1 MNHEY, CDR2 SVGEGT. With V trimmed by 5 bases and J by 5 bases, 7 bases remained unmatched. CDR3 protein: CASSVAGTGGDQPQHF. The DNA for the CDR3 is TGTGCCAGCAGTGTCGCCGGGACAGGGGGCGATCAGCCCCAGCATTTT.

At least ten counts were recorded for this clonotype. The chain combines TRBV4-3 with TRBJ1-1; D perhaps matches TRBD1 (5 bases). Germline CDR1 reads LGHNA; CDR2 reads YSLEER. The CDR3 totals 14 residues. V gave up 0 bases and J gave up 2 bases, with 7 bases separating them. The chain's CDR3 is CASSQDTGNTEAFF. The CDR3 bases are TGCGCCAGCAGCCAAGATACAGGAAACACTGAAGCTTTCTTT.

This clonotype was recorded many times. This chain connects TRBV11-2 to TRBJ2-7, with 7 bases lining up with TRBD2. The V segment lost 3 bases and the J segment 0 bases; nucleotides outside the gene matches: 11. The germline V gene encodes CDR1 SGHAT and CDR2 FQNNGV. The CDR3 sequence is 17 residues long. CDR3 sequence (DNA): TGTGCCAGCAGCTTTGGCCAAGCGGGAAGGGCCTCCTACGAGCAGTACTTC. Its protein product is CASSFGQAGRASYEQYF.

This clonotype has only a few counts. The rearrangement links TRBV15 to TRBJ2-5, with D uncertain. Trimming shortened V by 2 bases and J by 0 bases, and 4 bases separated the two germline ends. Germline V CDR1 and CDR2: LNHNV, YYDKDF (reference sequence). This CDR3 comprises 13 residues. The CDR3, as DNA: TGTGCCACCAGCAGACAGTACCAAGAGACCCAGTACTTC. Residues: CATSRQYQETQYF.

Here the CDR3 reads CASGLGTGTNTQYF. DNA of the CDR3: TGTGCCAGCGGACTCGGGACAGGGACAAATACGCAGTATTTT. The V and J genes are TRBV3-1 and TRBJ2-3; the match to TRBD1 covers 9 bases. V lost 8 bases and J lost 7; bases outside the gene matches: 10. This CDR3 has 14 residues. Germline V gene sequence: CDR1 LGHDT, CDR2 YNNKEL (reference sequence).

This chain joins TRBV10-3 and TRBJ2-1, with D perhaps matching TRBD2 (6 bases). This CDR3 has 15 amino acids. Germline V gene data show CDR1 as ENHRY and CDR2 as SYGVKD. Trimming took off 3 bases at V and 5 bases at J, with 14 bases between the two ends. The CDR3 region is CAISESGTDHNEQFF. The CDR3 DNA follows: TGTGCCATCAGTGAATCGGGGACTGACCACAATGAGCAGTTCTTC.

The chain employs TRBV20-1 and TRBJ1-2; D ambiguous. Germline V gene data show CDR1 as DFQATT and CDR2 as SNEGSKA (reference sequence). The CDR3 totals 13 residues. V shed 1 base and J shed 8 bases, with 14 bases lying between them. CDR3 in amino acids: CSARVPPDWGYTF. CDR3 in DNA: TGCAGTGCTAGAGTTCCCCCGGACTGGGGCTACACCTTC.

In this sample, this clonotype turned up a few times. The V gene is TRBV20-1, the J gene TRBJ1-2; perhaps TRBD1 as D (6 bases). Germline-derived CDR1 and CDR2 are DFQATT and SNEGSKA (reference sequence). Trimming shortened V by 5 bases and J by 4 bases, and 17 bases separated the two germline ends. The CDR3 is 14 residues long. Here the CDR3 DNA reads TGCAGTGCTCCCCGCCAGGGGCGCGTCTATGGCTACACCTTC. Translating it yields CSAPRQGRVYGYTF.

This clonotype was seen at least ten times. The chain carries TRBV7-2 and TRBJ2-7, with TRBD1 matching 11 bases. With 0 bases clipped from V and 9 bases from J, the junction kept 4 bases outside the gene matches. The CDR3 is 14 amino acids. CDR1 and CDR2 from the germline V gene are SGHTA and FQGNSA. The CDR3 coding sequence is TGTGCCAGCAGCTTAGCCGGACAGGGGGCGGGGCAGTACTTC. It codes for CASSLAGQGAGQYF.

This rearrangement joins TRBV28 to TRBJ1-4; maybe TRBD1 (5 bases). Germline V lookup: CDR1 MDHEN, CDR2 SYDVKM. CDR3 length: 15 amino acids. With 5 bases removed from V and 5 bases from J, the gap between germline ends came to 15 bases. In DNA, the CDR3 is TGTGCCAGCAGTCCCACGGGACTGGGAAATGAAAAACTGTTTTTT. Protein product: CASSPTGLGNEKLFF. Full variable domain (remainder filled in from reference TRBV28 and TRBJ1-4): DVKVTQSSRYLVKRTGEKVFLECVQDMDHENMFWYRQDPGLGLRLIYFSYDVKMKEKGDIPEGYSVSREKKERFSLILESASTNQTSMYLCASSPTGLGNEKLFFGSGTQLSVL.

This clonotype was observed many times. The chain employs TRBV6-5 and TRBJ2-7, with D perhaps TRBD2 (5 bases). The CDR3 consists of 15 residues. V was clipped by 5 bases and J by 1 base, with 15 bases between them. Germline CDR1 is MNHEY and CDR2 is SVGAGI. The CDR3: CASSPFGEPSYEQYF. The CDR3, as DNA: TGTGCCAGCAGTCCCTTTGGGGAGCCGTCCTACGAGCAGTACTTC.

This clonotype was seen more than once but under ten times. The rearrangement joins TRBV7-3 to TRBJ1-1; 9 bases align to TRBD1. The CDR3 extends over 14 amino acids. J was trimmed by 5 bases and V by 5 bases; bases with no gene match: 6. Germline values: CDR1 SGHTA, CDR2 FQGTGA. The CDR3 loop is CASSMGQGKTEAFF. CDR3 coding DNA: TGTGCCAGCAGCATGGGACAGGGAAAAACTGAAGCTTTCTTT.

The gene calls are TRBV27 and TRBJ1-6; the match to TRBD1 covers 7 bases. The CDR3 has 16 amino acids. The germline gives CDR1 MNHEY, CDR2 SMNVEV (reference sequence). With 2 bases clipped from V and 9 bases from J, the junction kept 10 bases outside the gene matches. This chain's CDR3 is CASSLGTVGDGSPLHF. DNA of the CDR3: TGTGCCAGCAGTTTAGGGACAGTGGGGGACGGTTCACCCCTCCACTTT.

In this sample, this clonotype turned up many times. This sequence joins TRBV20-1 and TRBJ2-7, with 9 nucleotides matching TRBD2. V shed 6 bases, J shed 7 bases, and the junction held 13 bases outside the gene matches. CDR1 DFQATT and CDR2 SNEGSKA come from the germline V gene (reference sequence). CDR3 length: 14 amino acids. The CDR3 protein is CSANSGGFIVEQYF. CDR3 in DNA: TGCAGTGCCAACAGCGGGGGGTTTATTGTAGAGCAGTACTTC.

The V and J genes are TRBV9 and TRBJ2-1; TRBD1 matches 7 bases. CDR3 length: 15 residues. The V and J ends lost 0 bases and 3 bases, in that order; junction bases with no gene match: 3. Germline V lookup: CDR1 SGDLS, CDR2 YYNGEE. The CDR3 region is CASSVDQGDYNEQFF. For the CDR3, the DNA is TGTGCCAGCAGCGTAGATCAGGGGGACTACAATGAGCAGTTCTTC. The whole variable domain, remainder taken from reference TRBV9 and TRBJ2-1, is DSGVTQTPKHLITATGQRVTLRCSPRSGDLSVYWYQQSLDQGLQFLIQYYNGEERAKGNILERFSAQQFPDLHSELNLSSLELGDSALYFCASSVDQGDYNEQFFGPGTRLTVL.

Ten or more counts support this clonotype. The chain links TRBV29-1 to TRBJ1-1; D is ambiguous. Trimming pared 3 bases from V and 11 bases from J, leaving 13 bases between. The length of the CDR3 is 11 residues. The germline gives CDR1 SQVTM, CDR2 ANQGSEA. This CDR3 reads CSVEVGLRAFF. The DNA of the CDR3 is TGCAGCGTTGAGGTGGGTCTAAGGGCTTTCTTT.

There are a few counts of this clonotype. This chain links TRBV7-9 with TRBJ2-5; 8 bases are a match to TRBD1. This CDR3 has 13 amino acids. Germline CDR1 is SEHNR and CDR2 is FQNEAQ (reference sequence). J was trimmed by 10 bases and V by 3 bases; bases with no gene match: 7. Here the CDR3 reads CASSLTGARDQYF. CDR3 bases: TGTGCCAGCAGCTTGACAGGGGCCAGGGACCAGTACTTC.

The gene calls are TRBV11-1 and TRBJ1-3; D ambiguous. This CDR3 is 13 amino acids long. Germline V lookup: CDR1 SGHAT, CDR2 FQDESV (reference sequence). V was clipped by 4 bases and J by 8 bases, with 12 bases between them. The CDR3 is CASSYGSSDTIYF. For the CDR3, the DNA is TGTGCCAGCAGCTACGGTAGTTCGGACACCATATATTTT.

The chain links TRBV30 to TRBJ1-1, with TRBD1 as a possible D gene (5 bases). The V end lost 4 bases, the J end lost 2 bases, and 11 bases lay between the germline ends. This CDR3 has 13 residues. Germline V lookup: CDR1 GTSNPN, CDR2 SVGIG (reference sequence). CDR3: CAWKVQGNTEAFF. CDR3 nucleotides: TGTGCCTGGAAAGTCCAGGGCAACACTGAAGCTTTCTTT.

This clonotype was seen ten or more times. This chain joins TRBV20-1 and TRBJ2-4, with TRBD2 identical over 8 bases. V was clipped by 2 bases and J by 9 bases; unmatched bases: 15. Germline loops: CDR1 DFQATT, CDR2 SNEGSKA (reference sequence). The CDR3 runs to 16 residues. The CDR3 region has the DNA TGCAGTGCTAGAATTCTAGGCCCGGGGGGGCAACGCATTCAGTACTTC. It yields the protein CSARILGPGGQRIQYF.